The source of this T cell receptor beta chain is a study of identical twins. General study points: Beta out-of-frame sequences showed weaker excess twin sharing. Models, which agreed with sharing between unrelated individuals, nonetheless underestimated the out-of-frame TCR alpha sharing seen in monozygotic twins.

Template switching introduced a universal primer site, and the cDNA bore unique molecular identifiers. TCRdb processed the 5' RACE reads anew with MiXCR; each CDR3 protein has one entry. The sample records approximately 620,000 distinct CDR3 sequences, 8.6% being singletons. This clonotype was seen only a few times. The antigen remains undetermined. J gave up 1 base and V 5 bases, and 13 bases lay outside the gene matches. Germline V gene sequence: CDR1 SGHTA, CDR2 FQGTGA. This CDR3 is 19 amino acids long. The data also belong to a second study, concerning yellow fever vaccine responses in identical twins.

The sequence was collected from a woman aged 18 to 35 in good health. The chain has TRBV7-3 and TRBJ2-3; the match to TRBD2 covers 12 bases. Input material: PBMCs. In DNA, the CDR3 is TGTGCCAGCAGCCCAGCGGCGTTTAGGACTAGCGGGGGCACAGATACGCAGTATTTT. It specifies CASSPAAFRTSGGTDTQYF.